The 7 T cell receptor beta chains given below trace back to one sample, sequenced in a study of T cell repertoires in cytomegalovirus infection. From the reads, TCRdb called clonotypes with MiXCR, one entry per CDR3 protein. The table includes approximately 990,000 distinct CDR3 sequences, approximately 32% detected once. No antigen has been identified for these receptors. The specimen was cultured CD8+ T cells from PBMCs, collected from culture after CMV antigen stimulation. All receptors derive from a human donor in good health (CMV status not recorded). Some clones in this sample may be carry-over from other donors' samples.

The chain carries TRBV27 and TRBJ1-2; D may be TRBD1 (6 bases). The ends were cut back, 0 bases at V and 0 bases at J, with 14 bases in the middle. CDR1 and CDR2 (germline): MNHEY, SMNVEV (reference sequence). The CDR3 contains 17 residues. This CDR3 reads CASSLSAGDTTNYGYTF. CDR3 sequence (DNA): TGTGCCAGCAGTTTATCGGCAGGGGATACAACTAACTATGGCTACACCTTC.

With regard to this clonotype: The junction and the germline gene differ at one end; a read error may be behind it. The rearrangement links TRBV14 to TRBJ1-1; 8 nucleotides match TRBD1. Germline V gene lookup returns CDR1 SGHDN and CDR2 FVKESK. The CDR3 totals 17 residues. CDR3 sequence reads: CANSLRPGQGANTEAFF. CDR3 coding DNA: TGTGCCAACAGCCTTCGTCCCGGACAGGGCGCAAACACTGAAGCTTTCTTT.

This clonotype was counted once. The chain links TRBV12-5 to TRBJ2-6, with no clear D. CDR3 size: 19 residues. V lost 0 bases to trimming and J lost 0 bases, with 15 bases between them. CDR1 is LGHNT and CDR2 is FRNRAP in the germline V gene. DNA for the CDR3: TGTGCTAGTGGTTTGGTATACGGCATCCCAGGCTCTGGGGCCAACGTCCTGACTTTC. Translating gives CASGLVYGIPGSGANVLTF.

The table lists this clonotype with a few counts. The chain recombines TRBV6-2 or TRBV6-3 with TRBJ2-1; the D is unclear. Per germline, CDR1 MNHEY and CDR2 SVGEGT. CDR3 length: 16 residues. Trimming cost V 0 bases and J 0 bases, with 9 bases left between them. This CDR3 reads CASSYSSQSSYNEQFF. Here the CDR3 DNA reads TGTGCCAGCAGTTACTCATCACAGAGCTCCTACAATGAGCAGTTCTTC.

The V call is TRBV7-4, the J call TRBJ1-1; D uncertain. CDR3 length equals 15 residues. Germline V gene sequence: CDR1 SGHVT, CDR2 SQSDAQ. Trimming removed 1 base from V and 1 base from J, with 10 bases in between. The CDR3, as DNA: TGTGCCAGCAGCTTAGGGCGAGCTCGGAACACTGAAGCTTTCTTT. Residues: CASSLGRARNTEAFF.

This clonotype has only a few counts. The chain has TRBV3-1 and TRBJ2-1, with 9 bases lining up with TRBD1. V trimming: 4 bases; J trimming: 8 bases; junction bases outside the gene matches: 12. Germline lookup yields CDR1 LGHDT and CDR2 YNNKEL (reference sequence). The CDR3 runs 16 residues. CDR3 loop: CASSRSGTGNFHEQFF. The CDR3, as DNA: TGTGCCAGCAGCCGGTCCGGGACAGGGAATTTCCATGAGCAGTTCTTC.

The chain couples TRBV9 to TRBJ1-1; 7 nucleotides match TRBD1. This CDR3 is built from 15 residues. The germline V gene has CDR1 SGDLS and CDR2 YYNGEE. Trimming took 4 bases from V and 3 from J; bases not matched to a gene: 9. This chain's CDR3 is CASSPIRTGDTEAFF. CDR3 coding DNA: TGTGCCAGCAGCCCCATCCGGACAGGCGACACTGAAGCTTTCTTT. The entire variable domain, with the rest obtained from reference TRBV9 and TRBJ1-1, is as follows: DSGVTQTPKHLITATGQRVTLRCSPRSGDLSVYWYQQSLDQGLQFLIQYYNGEERAKGNILERFSAQQFPDLHSELNLSSLELGDSALYFCASSPIRTGDTEAFFGQGTRLTVV.